The clone carrying this TCR beta chain was detected once. The target antigen is unknown. The donors were members of the approximately 130-subject validation cohort (separate from the approximately 670-subject first cohort). This specimen belongs to a study of cytomegalovirus exposure and HLA in healthy donors. Findings and limits, study-wide: The study put under 200 TCR beta chains on its list as cytomegalovirus-associated. Many donors carried some public TCRs, although rarity characterized most TCR sequences. In the 130 or so validation repertoires, a later analysis found that first-cohort TCR clusters tended to co-occur.

Profiling relied on immunoSEQ multiplex PCR, and the TCRdb table lists in-frame clones only, not all of them. Counted here are more than 70,000 clones, roughly 95% occurring once; the ten biggest clones make up 1.6%. The length of the CDR3 is 12 residues. Looked up from germline, CDR1 is SGHDT and CDR2 is YYEEEE. Trimming stripped 4 bases from V and 9 bases from J, with 11 bases between. The receptor was derived from a man aged 18 to 30 in good health and CMV-seropositive. Source material: PBMCs. This rearrangement joins TRBV5-6 to TRBJ2-1; D is unresolved. The CDR3: CASSRLEGEQFF. In DNA, the CDR3 is TGTGCCAGCAGCCGTCTAGAAGGTGAGCAGTTCTTC.